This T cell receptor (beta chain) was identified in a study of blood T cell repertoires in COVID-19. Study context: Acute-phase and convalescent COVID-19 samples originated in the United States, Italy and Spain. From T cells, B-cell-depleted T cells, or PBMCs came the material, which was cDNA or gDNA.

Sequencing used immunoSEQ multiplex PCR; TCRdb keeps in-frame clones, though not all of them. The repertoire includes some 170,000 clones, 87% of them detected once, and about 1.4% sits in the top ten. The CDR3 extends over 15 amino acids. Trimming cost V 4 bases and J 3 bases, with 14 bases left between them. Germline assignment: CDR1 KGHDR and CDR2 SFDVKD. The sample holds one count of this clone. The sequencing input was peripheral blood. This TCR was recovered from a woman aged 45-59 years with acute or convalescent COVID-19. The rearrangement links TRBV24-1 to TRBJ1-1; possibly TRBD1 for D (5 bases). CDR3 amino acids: CATSDRRGADTEAFF. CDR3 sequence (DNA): TGTGCCACCAGTGACCGCCGCGGGGCGGACACTGAAGCTTTCTTT.